The 16 T cell receptor beta chains presented below share a single source sample, sequenced in a study of lymphopenia after photon versus proton radiotherapy. Sequencing used immunoSEQ multiplex PCR; TCRdb keeps in-frame clones, though not all of them. The repertoire holds approximately 62,000 clones, with approximately 84% as singletons. The specimen was peripheral blood, collected from a patient treated with proton-based radiotherapy. The source is a man aged 55 to 70 with pancreatic cancer.

The rearrangement uses TRBV7-2 and TRBJ2-3; 10 bases align to TRBD2. The junction had 7 bases not matched to a gene; V was cut back by 4 bases and J by 0 bases. The CDR3 consists of 17 residues. Germline loops: CDR1 SGHTA, CDR2 FQGNSA. This CDR3 reads CASSSQGLASSTDTQYF. The CDR3 region has the DNA TGTGCCAGCAGCTCGCAGGGACTAGCGTCTAGCACAGATACGCAGTATTTT.

The chain joins TRBV9 to TRBJ2-5, with 15 bases fitting TRBD2. The CDR3 contains 15 residues. CDR1 is SGDLS, CDR2 YYNGEE, per germline. V lost 4 bases to trimming and J lost 4 bases; unmatched junction nucleotides: 2. The CDR3 region is CASSRTSGRVETQYF. CDR3 bases: TGTGCCAGCAGCAGGACTAGCGGGAGGGTAGAGACCCAGTACTTC.

The chain has TRBV7-3 and TRBJ2-3, with D uncertain. Trimming took off 1 base at V and 4 bases at J, with 12 bases between the two ends. The CDR3 consists of 15 residues. Per the germline V gene, CDR1 is SGHTA and CDR2 is FQGTGA. The CDR3 region has the DNA TGTGCCAGCAGCTTAAACGGCCTACCGCCAGATACGCAGTATTTT. Its protein product is CASSLNGLPPDTQYF. The entire variable domain, with the rest obtained from reference TRBV7-3 and TRBJ2-3, is as follows: GAGVSQTPSNKVTEKGKYVELRCDPISGHTALYWYRQSLGQGPEFLIYFQGTGAADDSGLPNDRFFAVRPEGSVSTLKIQRTERGDSAVYLCASSLNGLPPDTQYFGPGTRLTVL.

The CDR3 loop reads CAISDQQGILSGANVLTF. In DNA, the CDR3 is TGTGCCATCAGTGACCAACAGGGTATCCTCTCTGGGGCCAACGTCCTGACTTTC. V is TRBV10-3 and J is TRBJ2-6; TRBD1 is a possible D gene (6 bases). CDR1 is ENHRY and CDR2 is SYGVKD in the germline V gene. This CDR3 has 18 residues. The V and J ends lost 3 bases and 0 bases respectively, with 15 bases between them.

J is TRBJ1-1 and V is TRBV7-2; 8 bases line up with TRBD1. Germline CDR1 SGHTA, CDR2 FQGNSA. V lost 4 bases to trimming and J lost 5 bases; unmatched junction nucleotides: 3. This CDR3 has 13 residues. The CDR3 coding sequence is TGTGCCAGCAGCTCCTACAGGGGGACTGAAGCTTTCTTT. Amino acid sequence: CASSSYRGTEAFF. Complete variable domain (other parts from reference TRBV7-2 and TRBJ1-1): GAGVSQSPSNKVTEKGKDVELRCDPISGHTALYWYRQSLGQGLEFLIYFQGNSAPDKSGLPSDRFSAERTGGSVSTLTIQRTQQEDSAVYLCASSSYRGTEAFFGQGTRLTVV.

This CDR3 is CASSARLENIQYF. The CDR3 nucleotides read TGTGCCAGCAGCGCTCGACTGGAAAACATTCAGTACTTC. The chain couples TRBV11-3 to TRBJ2-4; D unresolved. The ends were cut back, 5 bases at V and 5 bases at J, with 10 bases in the middle. This CDR3 is built from 13 residues. Germline lookup yields CDR1 SGHNT and CDR2 YENEEA.

This rearrangement joins TRBV27 to TRBJ2-2, with D uncertain. V lost 9 bases, J lost 8 bases, and 13 bases lay in between. The CDR3 contains 12 residues. Germline loops: CDR1 MNHEY, CDR2 SMNVEV (reference sequence). CDR3 amino acids: CASGPFGGELFF. In DNA, the CDR3 is TGTGCCAGTGGTCCTTTCGGGGGGGAGCTGTTTTTT.

V gene TRBV5-1 combines with J gene TRBJ2-3, with D maybe TRBD1 (5 bases). Germline CDR1 reads SGHRS; CDR2 reads YFSETQ. V gave up 0 bases and J gave up 1 base, with 18 bases separating them. This CDR3 has 18 residues. CDR3 sequence: CASSLASSAGQGTDTQYF. The CDR3 DNA reads TGCGCCAGCAGCTTGGCCTCTTCCGCAGGGCAGGGCACAGATACGCAGTATTTT.

Here the CDR3 reads CASGDLGHYEQYF. The CDR3 region has the DNA TGTGCCAGTGGGGACCTCGGACACTACGAGCAGTACTTC. The gene calls are TRBV19 and TRBJ2-7; either TRBD1 or TRBD2 may supply D (5 bases each). The CDR3 sequence is 13 residues long. Trimming pared 8 bases from V and 3 bases from J, leaving 14 bases between. Germline assignment: CDR1 LNHDA and CDR2 SQIVND (reference sequence).

The chain joins TRBV6-6 to TRBJ1-1, with 9 bases that match TRBD1. V dropped 10 bases and J dropped 5; count of bases not matched to a gene: 11. The V gene's germline CDR1 is MNHNY and CDR2 SVGAGI (reference sequence). The CDR3 extends over 14 amino acids. DNA for the CDR3: TGTGCCATTACACCCCGACAGGGGGGTACTGAAGCTTTCTTT. This codes for CAITPRQGGTEAFF.

This clone was seen a single time. The rearrangement uses TRBV5-5 and TRBJ2-5, with 8 bases aligning to TRBD1. The CDR3 consists of 18 residues. Germline CDR1 is SGHKS and CDR2 is YYEKEE (reference sequence). Losses at the gene ends were 1 base for V and 1 base for J; bases not matched to a gene: 12. The CDR3 loop reads CASSLLLQDRVLQETQYF. The CDR3 DNA reads as TGTGCCAGCAGCTTGTTACTCCAGGACAGGGTGCTCCAAGAGACCCAGTACTTC.

In its sample, this clone was seen a few times. The chain uses TRBV2 and TRBJ2-5; 7 positions match TRBD1. CDR3 length: 15 amino acids. Germline V gene lookup returns CDR1 SNHLY and CDR2 FYNNEI. Losses at the gene ends were 6 bases for V and 1 base for J; bases not matched to a gene: 8. The CDR3: CASRDGTDFQETQYF. The CDR3 DNA sequence: TGTGCCAGCAGAGATGGGACAGACTTCCAAGAGACCCAGTACTTC.

The V call is TRBV6-7, the J call TRBJ2-7, with unresolved D. TRBV6-7 is flagged as an ORF with uncertain function. This CDR3 region has 16 residues. V lost 7 bases and J lost 2, with 21 bases in between. The CDR3 DNA follows: TGTGCCAGCACCCCCCAAGGTAGGGCGCTAACCTACGAGCAGTACTTC. Residues: CASTPQGRALTYEQYF.

The CDR3 spells CATSTPARGGQETQYF. CDR3 DNA sequence: TGTGCCACCAGCACCCCGGCTAGGGGAGGGCAGGAGACCCAGTACTTC. The rearrangement uses TRBV15 and TRBJ2-5; 7 nucleotides align to TRBD2. CDR1 and CDR2 from the germline V gene are LNHNV and YYDKDF (reference sequence). J gave up 5 bases and V 4 bases, and 13 bases lay outside the gene matches. This CDR3 spans 16 amino acids.

The J gene is TRBJ2-2, the V gene TRBV7-8; the D gene is possibly TRBD2 (5 bases). Trimming shortened V by 0 bases and J by 4 bases, and 12 bases separated the two germline ends. This CDR3 is 16 amino acids long. Germline lookup yields CDR1 SGHVS and CDR2 FQNEAQ. CDR3 bases: TGTGCCAGCAGCTTAGCGTTGAGACTATCCACCGGGGAGCTGTTTTTT. Translating gives CASSLALRLSTGELFF.

CDR3: CASTQADRVFAEQFF. CDR3 DNA: TGTGCCAGCACCCAAGCCGACAGGGTATTCGCTGAGCAGTTCTTC. This rearrangement joins TRBV7-2 to TRBJ2-1; TRBD1 matches at 7 bases. From germline, CDR1 is SGHTA and CDR2 FQGNSA. V was pared by 7 bases and J by 9 bases, with 15 bases of the junction left unmatched. The CDR3 is made up of 15 amino acids.